The TCR beta chain described here comes from a study of cytomegalovirus exposure and HLA in healthy donors. The study, taken as a whole, reports: TCR beta V segments were, for the most part, productive about 87% or about 30% of the time in an earlier analysis.

Primers included in the PCR were 60 Vbeta and 13 Jbeta primers. The repertoire was sequenced with immunoSEQ multiplex PCR; TCRdb's copy has only in-frame clones and lacks some. The sample has about 140,000 clones; 75% to 80% are singletons. This clone showed up just a few times. The antigen is not known. The clonotype originates from a female donor in good health and CMV-seronegative. The sequenced sample was PBMCs.

The CDR3 DNA follows: TGTGCCAGCAGTTTCTTTAGCAATCAGCCCCAGCATTTT. The encoded protein is CASSFFSNQPQHF. V usage is TRBV27 and J usage is TRBJ1-5; D call uncertain. Trimming shortened V by 3 bases and J by 0 bases, and 3 bases separated the two germline ends. This CDR3 region has 13 residues. The V gene's germline CDR1 is MNHEY and CDR2 SMNVEV (reference sequence).